These 3 T cell receptor beta chains came from one sample sequenced in a study of vaccination and CD4 T cells after COVID-19. Treatment here: roughly 10-day PBMC culture with coronavirus spike peptide pools or control peptides (ViraFEST assay). The Oncomine TCR Beta short-read assay was applied to DNA of cultured CD4+ T cells. TCRdb processed the PCR reads anew with MiXCR; each CDR3 protein has one entry. The data show around 19,000 distinct CDR3 sequences, with under 55% seen just once and around 6.6% held by the top ten. These receptors are not linked to any known antigen. The sample in question was CD4+ T cells from blood, cultured in vitro, obtained before SARS-CoV-2 vaccination. Receptors originate from a human donor who had recovered from COVID-19.

This clonotype was seen a few times. The chain uses TRBV11-2 and TRBJ2-2, with 8 bases aligning to TRBD1. CDR1 and CDR2 from the germline V gene are SGHAT and FQNNGV. V trimming: 0 bases; J trimming: 5 bases; junction bases outside the gene matches: 8. CDR3 length equals 17 residues. CDR3 sequence reads: CASSLDQGRGQTGELFF. CDR3 bases: TGTGCCAGCAGCTTAGATCAAGGCAGGGGGCAAACCGGGGAGCTGTTTTTT.

The chain joins TRBV7-9 to TRBJ2-7; TRBD1 aligns across 8 bases. Unmatched junction bases numbered 10, after V lost 5 bases and J lost 4 bases. The germline CDR1 and CDR2 sequences are SEHNR and FQNEAQ (reference sequence). This CDR3 has 15 amino acids. This CDR3 is CASSQRQGRGYEQYF. The CDR3 nucleotides are TGTGCCAGCAGCCAAAGACAGGGGAGAGGGTACGAGCAGTACTTC.

This clonotype was picked up a small number of times. This chain connects TRBV7-9 to TRBJ1-1; D is unresolved. Between the trimmed V and J ends, which lost 1 base and 3 bases, there was a span of 6 bases. Per germline, CDR1 SEHNR and CDR2 FQNEAQ (reference sequence). CDR3 length: 13 residues. This CDR3 reads CASSLEPDTEAFF. CDR3 coding DNA: TGTGCCAGCAGCTTAGAGCCTGACACTGAAGCTTTCTTT.